Below are 17 T cell receptor beta chains sequenced from a single sample in a study of T cells in Graves' hyperthyroidism and ophthalmopathy. Amplified TCR beta CDR3 regions came from RNA transcripts. In the first-round RT-PCR of the TCR CDR3, the HTBI primer set was used. One entry per CDR3 protein results from TCRdb running MiXCR on the multiplex PCR reads. The sample has some 510,000 distinct CDR3 sequences; around 20% are singletons. Sample: blood. These receptors came from a man aged 18 to 29 with Graves' hyperthyroidism.

The chain combines TRBV13 with TRBJ1-2, with D possibly being TRBD1 (5 bases). In germline, CDR1 is PRHDT, CDR2 FYEKMQ (reference sequence). CDR3 length: 20 residues. V lost 5 bases and J 2 bases, leaving 30 bases between the germline ends. The CDR3 DNA sequence: TGTGCCAGCAGCCCCGAGGGCAGGGACTCGGGAGGAAGAAGGAACTATGGCTACACCTTC. This gives the protein CASSPEGRDSGGRRNYGYTF. The full variable domain, completed using reference TRBV13 and TRBJ1-2, is AAGVIQSPRHLIKEKRETATLKCYPIPRHDTVYWYQQGPGQDPQFLISFYEKMQSDKGSIPDRFSAQQFSDYHSELNMSSLELGDSALYFCASSPEGRDSGGRRNYGYTFGSGTRLTVV.

The rearrangement joins TRBV7-9 to TRBJ2-7; D unresolved. CDR3 size: 13 residues. Germline V CDR1 and CDR2: SEHNR, FQNEAQ (reference sequence). Trimming took off 0 bases at V and 9 bases at J, with 12 bases between the two ends. The CDR3 protein is CASSLARNPGQYF. CDR3 nucleotides: TGTGCCAGCAGCTTAGCCAGGAATCCAGGGCAGTACTTC.

This clonotype was recorded a few times. The genes are TRBV20-1 and TRBJ2-5; D may be TRBD1 or TRBD2 (5 bases each). The CDR3 is 12 amino acids. Germline V CDR1 and CDR2: DFQATT, SNEGSKA (reference sequence). Trimming cost V 3 bases and J 4 bases, with 9 bases left between them. The chain's CDR3 is CSASGDPETQYF. CDR3 in DNA: TGCAGTGCTAGCGGGGACCCAGAGACCCAGTACTTC.

This clonotype came up many times. V and J are TRBV20-1 and TRBJ2-2; 9 bases line up with TRBD2. Germline-derived CDR1 and CDR2 are DFQATT and SNEGSKA (reference sequence). V was pared by 5 bases and J by 4 bases, with 5 bases of the junction left unmatched. CDR3 length equals 14 residues. CDR3 region: CSAQRGDSTGELFF. CDR3 in DNA: TGCAGTGCTCAGCGGGGGGACAGCACCGGGGAGCTGTTTTTT.

This clonotype was seen just once. The V gene is TRBV28, the J gene TRBJ1-2; D possibly corresponds to TRBD1 (6 bases). V lost 3 bases to trimming and J lost 5 bases, with 13 bases between them. The CDR3 spans 14 residues. Germline V gives CDR1 MDHEN, CDR2 SYDVKM. The CDR3 loop is CASSFRKGGYGYTF. CDR3 DNA sequence: TGTGCCAGCAGTTTTCGTAAAGGGGGATATGGCTACACCTTC.

This clonotype was detected ten times or more. The chain joins TRBV19 to TRBJ1-3; D unclear. This CDR3 contains 12 residues. In germline, CDR1 is LNHDA, CDR2 SQIVND (reference sequence). Trimming took 3 bases from V and 9 from J, leaving 9 bases between them. For the CDR3, the DNA is TGTGCCAGTAGTATGCCCGGAGGCACCATATATTTT. It translates to CASSMPGGTIYF.

V is TRBV28 and J is TRBJ1-2, with 8 bases matching TRBD1. Germline V CDR1 and CDR2: MDHEN, SYDVKM. The CDR3 is 11 residues long. With 11 bases clipped from V and 6 bases from J, the junction kept 5 bases outside the gene matches. The chain's CDR3 is CAVSGGNGYTF. CDR3 DNA: TGTGCCGTCTCAGGGGGCAATGGCTACACCTTC.

In the case of this clonotype: Because the CDR3 is missing its conserved closing phenylalanine or tryptophan, this is likely a read error. This chain joins TRBV15 and TRBJ1-5, with 7 bases that match TRBD1. Germline trimming cut 1 base from V and 4 bases from J; bases unmatched to any gene: 7. The CDR3 is 16 amino acids. Germline CDR1 is LNHNV and CDR2 is YYDKDF (reference sequence). For the CDR3, the DNA is TGTGCCACCAGCAGAGTGAGGGGGCTAGGAAATCAGCCCCAGCATGTG. This gives the protein CATSRVRGLGNQPQHV.

This clonotype came up many times. The J gene is TRBJ1-2, the V gene TRBV6-5, with 7 positions matching TRBD1. Germline V gene data show CDR1 as MNHEY and CDR2 as SVGAGI. This CDR3 region has 13 residues. J was trimmed by 2 bases and V by 4 bases; bases with no gene match: 1. Here the CDR3 reads CASSWGQNYGYTF. The CDR3 DNA sequence: TGTGCCAGCAGTTGGGGACAGAACTATGGCTACACCTTC.

This clonotype occurred many times. This sequence joins TRBV4-1 and TRBJ1-6; D unresolved. The length of the CDR3 is 16 residues. V was cut by 4 bases and J by 10 bases, with 20 bases left in between. Germline CDR1 and CDR2: MGHRA and YSYEKL. CDR3 nucleotides: TGCGCCAGCAGCCCTTCCGCCGTCCTCGAGCACTCACCCCTCCACTTT. It translates to CASSPSAVLEHSPLHF.

The table lists this clonotype with many counts. The rearrangement links TRBV20-1 to TRBJ2-5, with D possibly matching TRBD2 (7 bases). CDR1 DFQATT and CDR2 SNEGSKA come from the germline V gene (reference sequence). The CDR3 is made up of 12 amino acids. The CDR3 is CLAQGGQETQYF. DNA of the CDR3: TGCCTCGCACAGGGAGGGCAAGAGACCCAGTACTTC.

This clonotype was counted a few times. The J gene is TRBJ1-5, the V gene TRBV11-2; D gene ambiguous. Trimming pared 2 bases from V and 5 bases from J, leaving 7 bases between. This CDR3 has 13 amino acids. Germline V gives CDR1 SGHAT, CDR2 FQNNGV. The CDR3 protein is CASSLRVHQPQHF. The CDR3 DNA reads TGTGCCAGCAGCTTAAGGGTTCATCAGCCCCAGCATTTT. Full variable domain (outside the CDR3, taken from reference TRBV11-2 and TRBJ1-5): EAGVAQSPRYKIIEKRQSVAFWCNPISGHATLYWYQQILGQGPKLLIQFQNNGVVDDSQLPKDRFSAERLKGVDSTLKIQPAKLEDSAVYLCASSLRVHQPQHFGDGTRLSIL.

This sequence joins TRBV6-1 and TRBJ1-5; D not certain. The CDR3 extends over 15 amino acids. The ends were cut back, 2 bases at V and 2 bases at J, with 10 bases in the middle. Germline assignment: CDR1 MNHNS and CDR2 SASEGT. CDR3 protein: CASSEQWGGNQPQHF. The CDR3 bases are TGTGCCAGCAGTGAACAGTGGGGTGGCAATCAGCCCCAGCATTTT.

This clonotype was seen only a few times. J is TRBJ2-5 and V is TRBV7-7; TRBD1 is a possible D gene (6 bases). The germline V gene encodes CDR1 SSHAT and CDR2 FNYEAQ (reference sequence). The V gene lost 5 bases and the J gene lost 5 bases, with 12 bases spanning the gap. The CDR3 is made up of 13 amino acids. DNA of the CDR3: TGTGCCAGCAGCAGATACAGGGATGAGACCCAGTACTTC. This sequence encodes CASSRYRDETQYF.

Ten or more counts support this clonotype. The rearrangement uses TRBV2 and TRBJ2-7; 9 nucleotides line up with TRBD1. V was pared by 6 bases and J by 4 bases, with 7 bases of the junction left unmatched. CDR3 length equals 14 residues. Germline V gene lookup returns CDR1 SNHLY and CDR2 FYNNEI. Here the CDR3 reads CASSRDRDSYEQYF. The CDR3 coding sequence is TGTGCCAGCAGCCGGGACAGGGATAGTTACGAGCAGTACTTC.

This clonotype has a count of ten or more. Here the CDR3 reads CASCVGGQPQHF. CDR3 in DNA: TGTGCCAGCTGTGTGGGGGGTCAGCCCCAGCATTTT. The chain has TRBV12-3 or TRBV12-4 and TRBJ1-5; D might be TRBD1 (5 bases). This CDR3 is built from 12 residues. The ends were cut back, 8 bases at V and 6 bases at J, with 11 bases in the middle.

This clonotype was seen ten or more times. The chain employs TRBV28 and TRBJ2-4; D call uncertain. Germline V gives CDR1 MDHEN, CDR2 SYDVKM. There are 14 residues in the CDR3. Trimming took off 7 bases at V and 3 bases at J, with 13 bases between the two ends. This chain's CDR3 is CASIKGGDKNIQYF. The DNA for the CDR3 is TGTGCCAGCATAAAAGGTGGTGACAAAAACATTCAGTACTTC.